This TCR beta chain was documented in a study of post-analysis software for immune sequencing data. Study-level results: Controls showed lower frequencies than patients for five TRBV segments, and TRBV5-6, TRBV5-1 and TRBV20-1 were among these.

TCR beta cDNA libraries included unique molecular identifiers. TCRdb reprocessed the PCR reads via MiXCR and lists one record per CDR3 protein. The table lists under 200,000 distinct CDR3 sequences, 35% to 40% of them singletons, with about 26% in the top ten. This clonotype came up many times. Its specificity is unknown. At one end the junction does not follow the germline gene, possibly because of a read error. Germline V gene data show CDR1 as SSHAT and CDR2 as FNYEAQ (reference sequence). This CDR3 is built from 17 residues. The material was blood, obtained after autologous hematopoietic stem cell transplantation. The rearrangement links TRBV7-7 to TRBJ2-3, with a tentative D call TRBD2 (5 bases). The TCR was taken from a girl aged 5 to 17 with multiple sclerosis. Here the CDR3 reads CASSLYKASRITDTQYF. The CDR3, as DNA: TGTGCTAGCAGCTTATATAAGGCTAGCAGAATCACAGATACGCAGTATTTT.